These 3 T cell receptor beta chains came from one sample sequenced in a study of T cell responses to AZD1222 COVID-19 vaccine. Using immunoSEQ multiplex PCR, the repertoire was profiled, and TCRdb retains in-frame clones only, with some absent. The sample lists more than 100,000 clones; over 85% were seen once. The sample in question was peripheral blood, obtained on day 0 of AZD1222 vaccination. The receptors come from an adult in good health.

The chain links TRBV6-4 to TRBJ1-1; weak D call: TRBD1 (6 bases). Trimming removed 6 bases at V and 0 bases at J, with 14 bases between. Looked up from germline, CDR1 is MRHNA and CDR2 is SNTAGT. The CDR3 runs 15 residues. The CDR3: CASRLTGSLNTEAFF. The CDR3 region has the DNA TGTGCCAGCAGACTTACAGGGTCTTTGAACACTGAAGCTTTCTTT.

The rearrangement joins TRBV4-1 to TRBJ1-1; no clear D gene. Germline CDR1 reads MGHRA; CDR2 reads YSYEKL. Deletions cut 1 base from V and 5 bases from J, with 14 bases between. This CDR3 has 15 amino acids. The CDR3 region has the DNA TGCGCCAGCAGCCAAGGGTCTCTAGTAGGGACTGAAGCTTTCTTT. Protein sequence: CASSQGSLVGTEAFF.

The CDR3 protein is CSVEDNLGAFF. CDR3 in DNA: TGCAGCGTTGAAGACAATCTGGGAGCTTTCTTT. The chain recombines TRBV29-1 with TRBJ1-1; D call uncertain. Trimming shortened V by 0 bases and J by 10 bases, and 9 bases separated the two germline ends. This CDR3 has 11 residues. CDR1 is SQVTM, CDR2 ANQGSEA, per germline. Complete variable domain (other parts from reference TRBV29-1 and TRBJ1-1): SAVISQKPSRDICQRGTSLTIQCQVDSQVTMMFWYRQQPGQSLTLIATANQGSEATYESGFVIDKFPISRPNLTFSTLTVSNMSPEDSSIYLCSVEDNLGAFFGQGTRLTVV.